Listed below are T cell receptor beta chains from one sample, sequenced in a study of cytomegalovirus exposure and HLA in healthy donors. Measured with immunoSEQ multiplex PCR; TCRdb has only the in-frame clones, and not every one. The sample lists 100,000 to 150,000 clones, over 15% occurring once. The material sequenced was PBMCs. These receptors were obtained from a female donor in good health and CMV-seropositive. The conserved cysteine and the conserved F or W are not part of the CDR3 here. The order of the fields is J gene, V gene, CDR3 protein.

>TRBJ1-2|TRBV29-1
SVSSPRGYGYT
>TRBJ2-7|TRBV14
ASSPTSGQQY
>TRBJ2-7|TRBV30
AWSQRESYEQY
>TRBJ1-1|TRBV30
AWSVQTVTKAF
>TRBJ1-1|TRBV6-5
ASKVREDTEAF
>TRBJ2-5|TRBV2
ASTSGVQDLQETQY
>TRBJ2-7|TRBV7-9
ASSLHVEGHEQY
>TRBJ2-3|TRBV7-3
ASSHLGGGQGDTQY
>TRBJ2-7|TRBV19
ASSPRRDRGSEQY
>TRBJ1-5|TRBV6-1
ASTRLHVNQPQH
>TRBJ1-4|TRBV14
ASSQGGTRIAGV
>TRBJ2-1|TRBV18
ASSPAAGTSEGEQF
>TRBJ1-2|TRBV13
ASGLQGLAGYT
>TRBJ2-7|TRBV5-1
ASSLVPEAYEQY
>TRBJ2-7|TRBV29-1
SVETPRTAPYEQY
>TRBJ1-2|TRBV7-2
ASSLRGLGYT
>TRBJ1-5|TRBV7-8
ASSPEGVQPQH
>TRBJ2-7|TRBV5-1
ASSLVTFGSYEQY
>TRBJ2-5|TRBV7-2
ASSFPGGRETQY
>TRBJ2-1|TRBV6-5
ASSYGSSYNEQF
>TRBJ2-2|TRBV4-3
ASSQVPGAGELF
>TRBJ1-6|TRBV4-3
ASSQEGAPYNSPLH
>TRBJ2-3|TRBV12-5
ASGLNSNTQY
>TRBJ1-2|TRBV29-1
SAQQGSSSGGYT
>TRBJ2-7|TRBV10-2
ASSENFGGRFSNEQY
>TRBJ2-3|TRBV29-1
SVLGGGGTDTQY
>TRBJ2-1|TRBV7-9
ASSSQGAGVPRGYNEQF
>TRBJ2-1|TRBV6-5
ASSYDYYNEQF
>TRBJ2-5|TRBV7-8
ASSLSHGETQY
>TRBJ2-6|TRBV18
ASSALTGAGANVLT
>TRBJ2-5|TRBV5-4
ASSLGGQGPQETQY
>TRBJ1-3|TRBV7-2
ASGRQGGSGNTIY
>TRBJ1-2|TRBV7-2
ASSPGQLYGYT
>TRBJ2-1|TRBV6-1
ASRRDRVGYNEQF
>TRBJ1-2|TRBV10-3
AISALTDRGGYT